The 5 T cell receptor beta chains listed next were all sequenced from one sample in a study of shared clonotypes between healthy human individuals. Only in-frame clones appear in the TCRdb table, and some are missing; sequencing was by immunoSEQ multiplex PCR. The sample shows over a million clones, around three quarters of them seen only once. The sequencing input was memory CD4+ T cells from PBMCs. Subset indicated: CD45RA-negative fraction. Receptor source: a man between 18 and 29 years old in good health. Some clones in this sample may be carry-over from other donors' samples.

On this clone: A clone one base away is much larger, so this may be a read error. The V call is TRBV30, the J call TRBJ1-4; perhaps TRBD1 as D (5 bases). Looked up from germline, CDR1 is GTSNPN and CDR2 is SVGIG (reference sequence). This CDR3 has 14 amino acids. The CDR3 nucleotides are TGTGCCTGGAATCCAGGGTTGGGTAATGGAAAACTGTTTTTT. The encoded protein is CAWNPGLGNGKLFF.

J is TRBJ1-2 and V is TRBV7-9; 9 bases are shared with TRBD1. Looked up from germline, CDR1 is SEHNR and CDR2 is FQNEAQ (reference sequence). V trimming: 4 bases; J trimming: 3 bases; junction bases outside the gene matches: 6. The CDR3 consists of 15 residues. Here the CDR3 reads CASSYDRGEHYGYTF. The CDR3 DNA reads TGTGCCAGCAGCTATGACAGGGGGGAGCACTATGGCTACACCTTC.

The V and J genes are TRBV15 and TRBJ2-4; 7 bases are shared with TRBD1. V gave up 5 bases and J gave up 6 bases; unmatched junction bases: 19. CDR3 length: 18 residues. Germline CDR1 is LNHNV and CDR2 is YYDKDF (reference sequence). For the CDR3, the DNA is TGTGCCACCAGCGTCTACGATCCGGGACAGTTTAAACTAAACATTCAGTACTTC. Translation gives CATSVYDPGQFKLNIQYF.

Written as DNA, the CDR3 is TGTGCCAGCAGTTTCGGGGGCTGGTCCGGGGAGCTGTTTTTT. Its protein product is CASSFGGWSGELFF. V and J are TRBV28 and TRBJ2-2, with D perhaps matching TRBD1 or TRBD2 (6 bases each). The germline V and J ends were trimmed by 3 bases and 6 bases, with 11 bases remaining between them. The germline V gene has CDR1 MDHEN and CDR2 SYDVKM. This CDR3 region has 14 residues.

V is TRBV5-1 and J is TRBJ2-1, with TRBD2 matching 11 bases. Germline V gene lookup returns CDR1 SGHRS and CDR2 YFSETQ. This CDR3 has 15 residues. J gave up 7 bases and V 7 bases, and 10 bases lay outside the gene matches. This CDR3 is CASGIGASGRNEQFF. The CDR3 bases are TGCGCCAGCGGGATCGGGGCTAGCGGGAGGAATGAGCAGTTCTTC.